This is a list of T cell receptor beta chains from one sample in a study of PD-1 blockade in mismatch repair-deficient tumors. This table comes from immunoSEQ multiplex PCR, and its TCRdb copy is limited to in-frame clones, with some not included. The sample shows some 21,000 clones, roughly four fifths of them seen only once. Here the sequenced sample was PBMCs, taken 52 weeks after starting pembrolizumab. Receptors were obtained from an adult with mismatch repair-deficient cancer. Each CDR3 is given with its conserved first and last residue. The order of the fields is J gene, D gene, V gene, clone size, CDR3 protein, CDR3 DNA. D genes are given only for firm matches. Clone size is not always given. Where it is, it says once, few, many or a class for expanded clones.

J gene: TRBJ1-5
D gene: NA
V gene: TRBV7-3
clone size: NA
CDR3 protein: CASSLTGFHSNQPQHF
CDR3 DNA: TGTGCCAGCAGCTTAACCGGTTTCCATAGCAATCAGCCCCAGCATTTT

J gene: TRBJ2-3
D gene: TRBD1
V gene: TRBV19
clone size: NA
CDR3 protein: CASSIRQGLKDTQYF
CDR3 DNA: TGTGCCAGTAGTATCCGACAGGGCCTCAAAGATACGCAGTATTTT

J gene: TRBJ2-3
D gene: NA
V gene: TRBV2
clone size: NA
CDR3 protein: CASSEGPPAGTDTQYF
CDR3 DNA: TGTGCCAGCAGTGAAGGGCCCCCGGCCGGGACAGATACGCAGTATTTT

J gene: TRBJ2-2
D gene: TRBD1
V gene: TRBV7-9
clone size: few
CDR3 protein: CASSPWDRGGTGELFF
CDR3 DNA: TGTGCCAGCAGCCCCTGGGACAGGGGAGGCACCGGGGAGCTGTTTTTT

J gene: TRBJ2-1
D gene: TRBD2
V gene: TRBV6-5
clone size: NA
CDR3 protein: CASSFLAGGPPQEQFF
CDR3 DNA: TGTGCCAGCAGTTTCTTAGCGGGAGGGCCTCCTCAAGAGCAGTTCTTC

J gene: TRBJ2-7
D gene: NA
V gene: TRBV30
clone size: once
CDR3 protein: CASEDSYSEQYF
CDR3 DNA: TGTGCCTCGGAGGACAGTTACTCCGAGCAGTACTTC

J gene: TRBJ2-1
D gene: TRBD1
V gene: TRBV5-5
clone size: NA
CDR3 protein: CASSEPSTGSNEQFF
CDR3 DNA: TGTGCCAGCAGCGAACCCTCGACAGGGTCCAATGAGCAGTTCTTC

J gene: TRBJ2-5
D gene: NA
V gene: TRBV6-1
clone size: NA
CDR3 protein: CASGRVQETQYF
CDR3 DNA: TGTGCCAGCGGGCGGGTTCAAGAGACCCAGTACTTC

J gene: TRBJ1-5
D gene: NA
V gene: TRBV2
clone size: NA
CDR3 protein: CASSDSLSNQPQHF
CDR3 DNA: TGTGCCAGCAGTGATAGCCTCAGCAATCAGCCCCAGCATTTT

J gene: TRBJ2-1
D gene: NA
V gene: TRBV5-4
clone size: NA
CDR3 protein: CASSSLGSYNEQFF
CDR3 DNA: TGTGCCAGCAGCTCCCTAGGCTCCTACAATGAGCAGTTCTTC

J gene: TRBJ1-2
D gene: TRBD1
V gene: TRBV7-9
clone size: NA
CDR3 protein: CASSRDRGGYTF
CDR3 DNA: TGTGCCAGCAGCCGTGACAGGGGCGGCTACACCTTC

J gene: TRBJ2-7
D gene: NA
V gene: TRBV9
clone size: few
CDR3 protein: CASSGGRLAYEQYF
CDR3 DNA: TGTGCCAGCAGCGGAGGGAGACTAGCCTACGAGCAGTACTTC

J gene: TRBJ2-4
D gene: NA
V gene: TRBV7-9
clone size: NA
CDR3 protein: CASSLTGTLGIQYF
CDR3 DNA: TGTGCCAGCAGCTTAACCGGGACTCTCGGCATTCAGTACTTC

J gene: TRBJ2-1
D gene: NA
V gene: TRBV11-2
clone size: NA
CDR3 protein: CASSPRTNSYNEQFF
CDR3 DNA: TGTGCCAGCAGCCCACGGACTAACTCCTACAATGAGCAGTTCTTC

J gene: TRBJ2-3
D gene: NA
V gene: TRBV27
clone size: NA
CDR3 protein: CASSFNRVFSTDTQYF
CDR3 DNA: TGTGCCAGCAGTTTTAATCGGGTCTTTAGCACAGATACGCAGTATTTT

J gene: TRBJ1-4
D gene: NA
V gene: TRBV5-8
clone size: NA
CDR3 protein: CASNRWGPNEKLFF
CDR3 DNA: TGTGCCAGCAACCGTTGGGGGCCTAATGAAAAACTGTTTTTT

J gene: TRBJ2-1
D gene: NA
V gene: TRBV29-1
clone size: NA
CDR3 protein: CSASVGFNEQFF
CDR3 DNA: TGCAGCGCCTCTGTCGGGTTCAATGAGCAGTTCTTC

J gene: TRBJ2-4
D gene: TRBD1
V gene: TRBV29-1
clone size: NA
CDR3 protein: CSAGTVNIQYF
CDR3 DNA: TGCAGCGCAGGGACAGTAAACATTCAGTACTTC

J gene: TRBJ2-1
D gene: NA
V gene: TRBV9
clone size: NA
CDR3 protein: CASSVQGRDEQFF
CDR3 DNA: TGTGCCAGCAGCGTACAGGGTAGGGATGAGCAGTTCTTC

J gene: TRBJ2-2
D gene: NA
V gene: TRBV5-1
clone size: NA
CDR3 protein: CASSFRTDTGELFF
CDR3 DNA: TGCGCCAGCAGCTTCCGCACTGACACCGGGGAGCTGTTTTTT

J gene: TRBJ2-3
D gene: NA
V gene: TRBV7-9
clone size: NA
CDR3 protein: CASRPDTQYF
CDR3 DNA: TGTGCCAGCCGTCCAGATACGCAGTATTTT

J gene: TRBJ1-1
D gene: TRBD1
V gene: TRBV28
clone size: NA
CDR3 protein: CASSGQVKAEAFF
CDR3 DNA: TGTGCCAGCAGTGGACAGGTGAAGGCTGAAGCTTTCTTT

J gene: TRBJ1-1
D gene: NA
V gene: TRBV9
clone size: NA
CDR3 protein: CASSVDGGEWGLNTEAFF
CDR3 DNA: TGTGCCAGCAGCGTAGATGGAGGGGAGTGGGGGTTGAACACTGAAGCTTTCTTT

J gene: TRBJ1-4
D gene: TRBD1
V gene: TRBV6-6
clone size: NA
CDR3 protein: CASRSGTGNEKLFF
CDR3 DNA: TGTGCCAGCAGGTCCGGGACAGGGAATGAAAAACTGTTTTTT

J gene: TRBJ1-4
D gene: NA
V gene: TRBV19
clone size: NA
CDR3 protein: CASSMGQRNEKLFF
CDR3 DNA: TGTGCCAGTAGTATGGGGCAGAGAAATGAAAAACTGTTTTTT

J gene: TRBJ2-1
D gene: TRBD2
V gene: TRBV18
clone size: NA
CDR3 protein: CASSPPGLAGGNEQFF
CDR3 DNA: TGTGCCAGCTCACCACCGGGACTAGCGGGGGGCAATGAGCAGTTCTTC

J gene: TRBJ2-7
D gene: NA
V gene: TRBV29-1
clone size: once
CDR3 protein: CSVVNAGAYEQYF
CDR3 DNA: TGCAGCGTTGTGAATGCCGGGGCCTACGAGCAGTACTTC

J gene: TRBJ2-1
D gene: TRBD1
V gene: TRBV27
clone size: NA
CDR3 protein: CAIASLGTGPYNEQFF
CDR3 DNA: TGTGCCATAGCGTCTCTCGGGACAGGGCCCTACAATGAGCAGTTCTTC

J gene: TRBJ1-2
D gene: TRBD1
V gene: TRBV19
clone size: NA
CDR3 protein: CASSSWTGLSMGYTF
CDR3 DNA: TGTGCCAGTAGTTCTTGGACAGGGCTATCTATGGGCTACACCTTC

J gene: TRBJ2-5
D gene: NA
V gene: TRBV9
clone size: NA
CDR3 protein: CASSVVEETQYF
CDR3 DNA: TGTGCCAGCAGCGTAGTAGAAGAGACCCAGTACTTC

J gene: TRBJ2-7
D gene: TRBD2
V gene: TRBV4-2
clone size: few
CDR3 protein: CASSHTGTSSYEQYF
CDR3 DNA: TGTGCCAGCAGCCATACCGGGACTAGCTCCTACGAGCAGTACTTC

J gene: TRBJ2-1
D gene: TRBD2
V gene: TRBV28
clone size: NA
CDR3 protein: CASSQSGRARNEQFF
CDR3 DNA: TGTGCCAGCAGCCAAAGCGGGAGGGCCAGAAATGAGCAGTTCTTC

J gene: TRBJ1-5
D gene: TRBD1
V gene: TRBV10-3
clone size: NA
CDR3 protein: CAISAEGAREPQHF
CDR3 DNA: TGTGCCATCAGTGCAGAGGGGGCGCGGGAGCCCCAGCATTTT

J gene: TRBJ2-5
D gene: TRBD2
V gene: TRBV9
clone size: NA
CDR3 protein: CASSIRLAGVETQYF
CDR3 DNA: TGTGCCAGCAGCATAAGACTAGCGGGAGTAGAGACCCAGTACTTC

J gene: TRBJ1-5
D gene: NA
V gene: TRBV19
clone size: NA
CDR3 protein: CASLGVNQPQHF
CDR3 DNA: TGTGCCAGTCTAGGGGTTAATCAGCCCCAGCATTTT

J gene: TRBJ1-2
D gene: NA
V gene: TRBV5-6
clone size: NA
CDR3 protein: CASSPLPTGTNYGYTF
CDR3 DNA: TGTGCCAGCAGCCCCCTTCCGACCGGGACAAACTATGGCTACACCTTC

J gene: TRBJ1-2
D gene: NA
V gene: TRBV29-1
clone size: NA
CDR3 protein: CSVDNSGGPDYGYTF
CDR3 DNA: TGCAGCGTTGATAATTCCGGGGGTCCCGACTATGGCTACACCTTC

J gene: TRBJ2-7
D gene: NA
V gene: TRBV20-1
clone size: NA
CDR3 protein: CSAYSYEQYF
CDR3 DNA: TGCAGTGCCTATTCCTACGAGCAGTACTTC

J gene: TRBJ1-1
D gene: TRBD1
V gene: TRBV15
clone size: NA
CDR3 protein: CATSRDRSTGPDTEAFF
CDR3 DNA: TGTGCCACCAGCAGAGACCGGTCGACAGGGCCGGACACTGAAGCTTTCTTT

J gene: TRBJ2-2
D gene: TRBD2
V gene: TRBV2
clone size: NA
CDR3 protein: CASSGRGSGFNTGELFF
CDR3 DNA: TGTGCCAGCAGTGGGAGGGGTAGCGGGTTTAACACCGGGGAGCTGTTTTTT

J gene: TRBJ2-1
D gene: TRBD2
V gene: TRBV29-1
clone size: NA
CDR3 protein: CSVSMRLAGDEQFF
CDR3 DNA: TGCAGCGTCTCTATGAGACTAGCGGGAGATGAGCAGTTCTTC

J gene: TRBJ2-7
D gene: NA
V gene: TRBV13
clone size: few
CDR3 protein: CASSLGVDSEQYF
CDR3 DNA: TGTGCCAGCAGCTTAGGTGTTGACAGTGAGCAGTACTTC

J gene: TRBJ2-3
D gene: TRBD1
V gene: TRBV27
clone size: NA
CDR3 protein: CASSRPTGRTDTQYF
CDR3 DNA: TGTGCCAGCAGTAGACCGACAGGGCGAACAGATACGCAGTATTTT

J gene: TRBJ1-1
D gene: NA
V gene: TRBV7-8
clone size: NA
CDR3 protein: CASSGRTDNTEAFF
CDR3 DNA: TGTGCCAGCAGCGGCCGGACAGACAACACTGAAGCTTTCTTT

J gene: TRBJ2-4
D gene: TRBD1
V gene: TRBV5-6
clone size: NA
CDR3 protein: CASSFDRVSLAKNIQYF
CDR3 DNA: TGTGCCAGCAGCTTCGACAGGGTGTCTCTCGCCAAAAACATTCAGTACTTC

J gene: TRBJ2-7
D gene: TRBD2
V gene: TRBV5-1
clone size: NA
CDR3 protein: CASSLGTSGSEQYF
CDR3 DNA: TGCGCCAGCAGCTTGGGGACTAGCGGGAGCGAGCAGTACTTC

J gene: TRBJ2-2
D gene: NA
V gene: TRBV7-9
clone size: NA
CDR3 protein: CASSYLGRDFYTGELFF
CDR3 DNA: TGTGCCAGCAGCTATCTAGGCCGGGACTTCTACACCGGGGAGCTGTTTTTT

J gene: TRBJ2-1
D gene: TRBD2
V gene: TRBV30
clone size: NA
CDR3 protein: CAWSVLPTGGDEQFF
CDR3 DNA: TGTGCCTGGAGTGTACTTCCCACGGGAGGGGATGAGCAGTTCTTC

J gene: TRBJ1-5
D gene: NA
V gene: TRBV6-6
clone size: NA
CDR3 protein: CASSAQGYQPQHF
CDR3 DNA: TGTGCCAGCAGTGCCCAGGGATATCAGCCCCAGCATTTT

J gene: TRBJ2-1
D gene: NA
V gene: TRBV5-1
clone size: NA
CDR3 protein: CASSLDPSGTYNEQFF
CDR3 DNA: TGCGCCAGCAGCTTGGATCCCAGCGGTACCTACAATGAGCAGTTCTTC

J gene: TRBJ1-1
D gene: NA
V gene: TRBV4-1
clone size: NA
CDR3 protein: CASSTRQRTEAFF
CDR3 DNA: TGCGCCAGCAGCACACGACAGCGCACTGAAGCTTTCTTT

J gene: TRBJ2-5
D gene: NA
V gene: TRBV10-3
clone size: NA
CDR3 protein: CATMSGSPRETQYF
CDR3 DNA: TGTGCCACCATGAGCGGCTCCCCGAGGGAGACCCAGTACTTC

J gene: TRBJ2-3
D gene: TRBD2
V gene: TRBV7-2
clone size: NA
CDR3 protein: CASSLVWGGDTQYF
CDR3 DNA: TGTGCCAGCAGCTTAGTGTGGGGGGGAGATACGCAGTATTTT

J gene: TRBJ2-2
D gene: TRBD1
V gene: TRBV7-3
clone size: NA
CDR3 protein: CASSFTGDAGELFF
CDR3 DNA: TGTGCCAGCAGCTTTACAGGGGATGCCGGGGAGCTGTTTTTT

J gene: TRBJ2-2
D gene: TRBD1
V gene: TRBV4-1
clone size: NA
CDR3 protein: CASATWTGRTGELFF
CDR3 DNA: TGCGCCAGCGCTACGTGGACAGGGAGGACCGGGGAGCTGTTTTTT

J gene: TRBJ2-5
D gene: TRBD1
V gene: TRBV9
clone size: NA
CDR3 protein: CASSPQTGGETQYF
CDR3 DNA: TGTGCCAGCAGCCCCCAGACAGGGGGGGAGACCCAGTACTTC

J gene: TRBJ1-1
D gene: NA
V gene: TRBV14
clone size: NA
CDR3 protein: CASSQDLWGESSVF
CDR3 DNA: TGTGCCAGCAGCCAAGATCTGTGGGGGGAGAGTTCCGTTTTT